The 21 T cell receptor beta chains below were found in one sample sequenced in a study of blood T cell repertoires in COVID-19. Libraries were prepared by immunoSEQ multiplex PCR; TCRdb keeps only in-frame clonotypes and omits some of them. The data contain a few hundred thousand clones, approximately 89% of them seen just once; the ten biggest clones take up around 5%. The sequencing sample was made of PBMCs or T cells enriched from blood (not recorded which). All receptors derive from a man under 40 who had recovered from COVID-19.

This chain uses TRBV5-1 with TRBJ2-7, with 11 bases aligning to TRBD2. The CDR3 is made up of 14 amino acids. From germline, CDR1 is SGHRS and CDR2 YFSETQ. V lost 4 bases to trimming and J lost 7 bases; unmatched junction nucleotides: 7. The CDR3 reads CASSVSGGAWEQYF. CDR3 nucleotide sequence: TGCGCCAGCAGCGTTAGCGGGGGGGCGTGGGAGCAGTACTTC.

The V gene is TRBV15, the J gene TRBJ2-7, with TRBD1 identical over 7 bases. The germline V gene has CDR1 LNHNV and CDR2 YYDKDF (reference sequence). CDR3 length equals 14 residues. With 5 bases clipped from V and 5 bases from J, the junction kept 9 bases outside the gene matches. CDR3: CATSRRQGFDEQYF. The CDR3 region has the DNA TGTGCCACCAGCCGCAGACAGGGCTTCGACGAGCAGTACTTC.

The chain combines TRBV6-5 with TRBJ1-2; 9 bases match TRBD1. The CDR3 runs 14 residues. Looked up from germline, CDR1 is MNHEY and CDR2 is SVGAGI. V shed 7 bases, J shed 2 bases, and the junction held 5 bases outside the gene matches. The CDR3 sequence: CASNSGTGNYGYTF. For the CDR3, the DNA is TGTGCCAGCAATTCCGGGACAGGGAACTATGGCTACACCTTC.

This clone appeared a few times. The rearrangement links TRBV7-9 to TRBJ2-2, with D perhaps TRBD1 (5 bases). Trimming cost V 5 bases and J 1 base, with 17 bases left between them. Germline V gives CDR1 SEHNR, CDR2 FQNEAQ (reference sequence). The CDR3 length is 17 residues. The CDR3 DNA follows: TGTGCCAGCAGCCACCCCGGACAAACGATGAACACCGGGGAGCTGTTTTTT. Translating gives CASSHPGQTMNTGELFF. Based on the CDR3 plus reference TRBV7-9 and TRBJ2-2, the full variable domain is DTGVSQNPRHKITKRGQNVTFRCDPISEHNRLYWYRQTLGQGPEFLTYFQNEAQLEKSRLLSDRFSAERPKGSFSTLEIQRTEQGDSAMYLCASSHPGQTMNTGELFFGEGSRLTVL.

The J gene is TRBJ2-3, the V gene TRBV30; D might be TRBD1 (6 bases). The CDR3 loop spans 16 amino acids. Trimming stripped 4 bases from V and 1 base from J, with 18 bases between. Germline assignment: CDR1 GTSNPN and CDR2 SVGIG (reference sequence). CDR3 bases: TGTGCCTGGACAACTGACAGGTCGGAAGGCACAGATACGCAGTATTTT. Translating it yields CAWTTDRSEGTDTQYF.

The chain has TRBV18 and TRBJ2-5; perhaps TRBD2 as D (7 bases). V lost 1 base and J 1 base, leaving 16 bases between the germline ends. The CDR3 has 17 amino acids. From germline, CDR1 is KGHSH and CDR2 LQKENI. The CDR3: CASSPRRGAGRQETQYF. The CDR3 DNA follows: TGTGCCAGCTCACCACGTCGGGGGGCGGGGCGCCAAGAGACCCAGTACTTC. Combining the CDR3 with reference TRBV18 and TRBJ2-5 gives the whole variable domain NAGVMQNPRHLVRRRGQEARLRCSPMKGHSHVYWYRQLPEEGLKFMVYLQKENIIDESGMPKERFSAEFPKEGPSILRIQQVVRGDSAAYFCASSPRRGAGRQETQYFGPGTRLLVL.

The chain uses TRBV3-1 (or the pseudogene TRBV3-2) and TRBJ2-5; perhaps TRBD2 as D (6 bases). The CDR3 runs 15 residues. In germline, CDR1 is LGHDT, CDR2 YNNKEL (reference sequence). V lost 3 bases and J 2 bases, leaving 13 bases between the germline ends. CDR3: CASSHRRGRQETQYF. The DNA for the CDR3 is TGTGCCAGCAGCCACCGACGGGGGAGACAAGAGACCCAGTACTTC.

Written as DNA, the CDR3 is TGTGCCTGGAGTGTGTCCGGGGGGCTTTGGTCCCAGCATTTT. This sequence encodes CAWSVSGGLWSQHF. V gene TRBV30 combines with J gene TRBJ1-5; maybe TRBD1 (6 bases). The germline V and J ends were trimmed by 0 bases and 11 bases, with 17 bases remaining between them. CDR3 size: 14 residues. Looked up from germline, CDR1 is GTSNPN and CDR2 is SVGIG (reference sequence).

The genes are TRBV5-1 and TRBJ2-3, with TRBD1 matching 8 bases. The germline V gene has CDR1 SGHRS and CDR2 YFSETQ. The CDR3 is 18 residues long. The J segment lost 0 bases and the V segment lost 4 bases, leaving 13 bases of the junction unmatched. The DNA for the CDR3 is TGCGCCAGCAGCCTCCGGACAGGGAGGACAACTAGCACAGATACGCAGTATTTT. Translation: CASSLRTGRTTSTDTQYF.

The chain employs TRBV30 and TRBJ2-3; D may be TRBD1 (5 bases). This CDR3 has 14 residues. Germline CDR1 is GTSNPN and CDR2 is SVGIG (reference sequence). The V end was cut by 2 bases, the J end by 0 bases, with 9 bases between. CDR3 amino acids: CAWSSKGSTDTQYF. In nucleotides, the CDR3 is TGTGCCTGGAGTAGTAAGGGGAGCACAGATACGCAGTATTTT.

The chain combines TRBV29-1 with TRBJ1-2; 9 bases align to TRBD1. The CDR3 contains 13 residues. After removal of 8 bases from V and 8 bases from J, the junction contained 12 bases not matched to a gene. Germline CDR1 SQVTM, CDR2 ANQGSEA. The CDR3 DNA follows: TGCAGCACGGCCGGACAGGGGTCTATCGGCTACACCTTC. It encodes CSTAGQGSIGYTF.

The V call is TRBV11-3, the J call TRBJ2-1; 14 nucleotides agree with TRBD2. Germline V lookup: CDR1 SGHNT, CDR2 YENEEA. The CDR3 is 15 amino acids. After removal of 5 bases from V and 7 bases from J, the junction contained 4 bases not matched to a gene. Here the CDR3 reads CASSTGLAGANEQFF. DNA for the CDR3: TGTGCCAGCAGCACGGGACTAGCGGGGGCTAATGAGCAGTTCTTC.

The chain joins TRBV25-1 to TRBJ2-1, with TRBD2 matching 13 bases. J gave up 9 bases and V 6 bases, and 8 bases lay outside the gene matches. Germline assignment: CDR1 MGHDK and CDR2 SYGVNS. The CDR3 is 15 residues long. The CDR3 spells CASRTSGGLVREQFF. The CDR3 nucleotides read TGTGCCAGCAGGACTAGCGGGGGGTTAGTACGTGAGCAGTTCTTC. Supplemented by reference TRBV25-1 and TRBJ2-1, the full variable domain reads EADIYQTPRYLVIGTGKKITLECSQTMGHDKMYWYQQDPGMELHLIHYSYGVNSTEKGDLSSESTVSRIRTEHFPLTLESARPSHTSQYLCASRTSGGLVREQFFGPGTRLTVL.

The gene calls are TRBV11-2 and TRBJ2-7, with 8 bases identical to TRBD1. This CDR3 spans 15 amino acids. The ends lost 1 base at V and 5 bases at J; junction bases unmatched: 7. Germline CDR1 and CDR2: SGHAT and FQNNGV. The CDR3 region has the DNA TGTGCCAGCAGCTTAGGCCTGGACAGGGTGAACGAGCAGTACTTC. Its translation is CASSLGLDRVNEQYF.

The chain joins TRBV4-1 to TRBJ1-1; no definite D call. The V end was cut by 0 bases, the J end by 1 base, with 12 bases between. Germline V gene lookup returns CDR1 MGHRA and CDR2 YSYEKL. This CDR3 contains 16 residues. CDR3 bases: TGCGCCAGCAGCCAAGATATGGGGAGGGAGAACACTGAAGCTTTCTTT. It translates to CASSQDMGRENTEAFF.

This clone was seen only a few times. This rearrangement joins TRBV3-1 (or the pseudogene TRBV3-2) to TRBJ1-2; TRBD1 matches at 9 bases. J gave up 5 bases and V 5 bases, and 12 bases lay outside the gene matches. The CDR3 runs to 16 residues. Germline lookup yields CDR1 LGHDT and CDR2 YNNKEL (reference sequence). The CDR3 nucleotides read TGTGCCAGCAGCTTCCCTAAAACAGGGGGCTTATATGGCTACACCTTC. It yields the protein CASSFPKTGGLYGYTF.

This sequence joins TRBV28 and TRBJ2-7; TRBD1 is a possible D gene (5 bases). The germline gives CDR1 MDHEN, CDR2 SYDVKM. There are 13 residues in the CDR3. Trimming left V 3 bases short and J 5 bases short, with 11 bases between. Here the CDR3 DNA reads TGTGCCAGCAGTTTTAGGACACCGAACGAGCAGTACTTC. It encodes CASSFRTPNEQYF.

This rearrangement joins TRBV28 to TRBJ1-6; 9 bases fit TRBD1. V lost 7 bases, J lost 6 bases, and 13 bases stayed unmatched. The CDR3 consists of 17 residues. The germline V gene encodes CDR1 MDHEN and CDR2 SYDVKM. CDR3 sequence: CASNRNRGQRTNSPLHF. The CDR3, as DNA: TGTGCCAGCAACCGTAACAGGGGGCAAAGGACTAATTCACCCCTCCACTTT.

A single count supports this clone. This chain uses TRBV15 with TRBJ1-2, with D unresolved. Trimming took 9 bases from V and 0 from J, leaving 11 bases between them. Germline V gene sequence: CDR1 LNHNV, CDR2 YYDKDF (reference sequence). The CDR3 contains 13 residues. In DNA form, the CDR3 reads TGTGCCACTCGTGGGAGGTCTAACTATGGCTACACCTTC. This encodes CATRGRSNYGYTF.

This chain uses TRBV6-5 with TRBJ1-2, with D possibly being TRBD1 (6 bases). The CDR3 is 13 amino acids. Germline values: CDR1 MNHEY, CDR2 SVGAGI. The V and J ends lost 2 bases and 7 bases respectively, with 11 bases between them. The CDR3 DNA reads TGTGCCAGCAGTTACGAGGGGGTATCTGGCTACACCTTC. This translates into CASSYEGVSGYTF.

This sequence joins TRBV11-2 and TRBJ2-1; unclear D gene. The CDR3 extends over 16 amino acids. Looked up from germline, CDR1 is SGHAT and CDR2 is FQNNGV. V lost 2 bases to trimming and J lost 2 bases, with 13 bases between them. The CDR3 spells CASSLFTPQTYNEQFF. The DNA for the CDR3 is TGTGCCAGCAGCTTATTTACACCCCAAACCTACAATGAGCAGTTCTTC.